The next 9 T cell receptor beta chains were all read from a single sample in a study of control samples from healthy donors and cancer patients. The data were produced by immunoSEQ multiplex PCR, yet TCRdb's version contains in-frame clones alone and is incomplete. This table holds 100,000 to 150,000 clones, approximately 89% found once. The material sequenced was blood. Receptors originate from a man aged 55 to 69 in good health.

The rearrangement joins TRBV28 to TRBJ2-6, with D perhaps matching TRBD2 (5 bases). Germline CDR1 MDHEN, CDR2 SYDVKM. CDR3 length equals 19 residues. V lost 6 bases and J lost 0, with 21 bases in between. The chain's CDR3 is CASSAPYPGRDSGANVLTF. The CDR3 DNA reads TGTGCCAGCAGCGCCCCCTACCCCGGACGGGACTCTGGGGCCAACGTCCTGACTTTC.

This clone came up once. The chain is built from TRBV5-1 and TRBJ2-5; D is uncertain. This CDR3 has 11 amino acids. The germline V and J ends were trimmed by 4 bases and 1 base, with 2 bases remaining between them. The V gene's germline CDR1 is SGHRS and CDR2 YFSETQ. DNA for the CDR3: TGCGCCAGCAGCACCCAAGAGACCCAGTACTTC. Translation gives CASSTQETQYF.

The V and J genes are TRBV19 and TRBJ1-1; no firm D call. In germline, CDR1 is LNHDA, CDR2 SQIVND (reference sequence). Trimming pared 3 bases from V and 7 bases from J, leaving 12 bases between. The CDR3 is 13 amino acids. The CDR3, as DNA: TGTGCCAGTAGTATCGCCCAGTTCGGTGAAGCTTTCTTT. Translation: CASSIAQFGEAFF.

This chain joins TRBV5-1 and TRBJ1-2; possibly TRBD1 for D (6 bases). The CDR3 extends over 14 amino acids. V was clipped by 0 bases and J by 8 bases, with 14 bases between them. Germline CDR1 reads SGHRS; CDR2 reads YFSETQ. CDR3 sequence: CASSLDPGGAGYTF. CDR3 bases: TGCGCCAGCAGCTTGGACCCGGGGGGCGCGGGCTACACCTTC.

The CDR3 reads CASRHDRVNTEAFF. The CDR3 DNA follows: TGTGCCAGCAGACACGACAGGGTGAACACTGAAGCTTTCTTT. The chain employs TRBV28 and TRBJ1-1, with 7 bases lining up with TRBD1. V gave up 6 bases and J gave up 0 bases; unmatched junction bases: 4. The CDR3 spans 14 residues. Germline CDR1 MDHEN, CDR2 SYDVKM. Full variable domain (rest looked up from reference TRBV28 and TRBJ1-1): DVKVTQSSRYLVKRTGEKVFLECVQDMDHENMFWYRQDPGLGLRLIYFSYDVKMKEKGDIPEGYSVSREKKERFSLILESASTNQTSMYLCASRHDRVNTEAFFGQGTRLTVV.

The gene calls are TRBV6-5 and TRBJ2-3, with TRBD2 identical over 8 bases. Germline trimming cut 6 bases from V and 4 bases from J; bases unmatched to any gene: 9. The CDR3 loop spans 15 amino acids. From germline, CDR1 is MNHEY and CDR2 SVGAGI. CDR3 region: CASRQWTSTPDTQYF. CDR3 sequence (DNA): TGTGCCAGCAGGCAGTGGACTAGCACGCCAGATACGCAGTATTTT.

Only one count was recorded for this clone. The chain uses TRBV28 and TRBJ1-1; D possibly corresponds to TRBD1 (6 bases). The V and J ends lost 7 bases and 0 bases respectively, with 21 bases between them. Germline CDR1 reads MDHEN; CDR2 reads SYDVKM. The CDR3 spans 17 residues. The CDR3 sequence is CASKLGGAFGMNTEAFF. CDR3 DNA sequence: TGTGCCAGCAAACTTGGGGGGGCGTTCGGGATGAACACTGAAGCTTTCTTT.

In this sample, this clone turned up once. This chain uses TRBV7-8 with TRBJ1-1; D is undetermined. Trimming cost V 3 bases and J 1 base, with 9 bases left between them. CDR1 is SGHVS, CDR2 FQNEAQ, per germline. The CDR3 extends over 14 amino acids. CDR3 nucleotides: TGTGCCAGCAGCTTCTTGGGCCAGAACACTGAAGCTTTCTTT. Its translation: CASSFLGQNTEAFF.

This clone was found a few times. The genes are TRBV12-3 or TRBV12-4 and TRBJ1-4, with D uncertain. V was trimmed by 3 bases and J by 8 bases, leaving 4 bases between them. The CDR3 loop spans 11 amino acids. The CDR3 is CASSLGEKLFF. In DNA, the CDR3 is TGTGCCAGCAGTTTGGGGGAAAAACTGTTTTTT.